This TCR beta chain was documented in a study of CD8+ T cells in alopecia areata (dated by TCRdb to the late 2010s). About the full investigation: The treated patients, all with moderate-to-severe alopecia areata, were enrolled in an open-label pilot trial of oral tofacitinib given at 5 to 10 mg twice daily. Tofacitinib was given for 6 to 18 months, followed by 6 months of follow-up off drug to assess delayed response and recurrence. In both human patients and the C3H/HeJ mouse model, the study applied high-throughput TCRbeta sequencing to look at T cell clonal expansion in alopecia areata. In humans, TCRbeta sequencing was performed on scalp tissue and on sorted CD4+ and CD8+ peripheral blood T cells from healthy controls and from patients with patchy or totalis/universalis alopecia areata. Biopsies were taken from tofacitinib-treated patients at baseline and again at 4 and 24 weeks into treatment, and several of those patients also had a later scalp biopsy. Scalp clonality was compared across normal scalp (n=4), patchy alopecia areata scalp (n=8), and alopecia totalis/universalis scalp (n=8). RNA came from the PAXgene miRNA kit for fixed scalp, the miRNeasy kit for PBMCs, and the RNeasy kit for mouse skin. TCRbeta CDR3 regions were amplified by immunoSEQ multiplex PCR using 35 Vbeta forward and 13 Jbeta reverse primers.

Study-level results and caveats: Compared with normal scalp, lesional scalp had higher clonality and more expanded CD8+ clones, particularly in alopecia totalis/universalis, a pattern that suggests antigenic drive. Unlike mouse skin, where gammadelta T cells dominate, normal human skin contains resident alphabeta T cells that get sequenced too, which complicates analysis of the scalp TCR repertoire. Compared with mice, TCR sequences shared between patients were less clear, possibly partly because of HLA diversity across the patient population.

Concerning this clone: Its antigen specificity is not known. Base qualities were left out, and no much larger clone turns up one base away.

Libraries were constructed by the immunoSEQ multiplex PCR assay. For TCR sequencing, RNA was extracted from every sample and reverse transcribed into cDNA to serve as template. First-strand cDNA was synthesized using SuperScript III with a 2:1 mix of oligo-dT and random hexamers. A synthetic immune receptor repertoire was used to gauge amplification bias, and whatever bias remained was removed computationally. Concerning the study's data processing: After raw reads were preprocessed to remove errors, the CDR3 was defined following IMGT conventions as running from the conserved cysteine to phenylalanine. Clonality was computed by normalizing Shannon entropy by log2 of the number of productive unique TCRs and subtracting the result from 1. Whether each scalp clone was CD4 or CD8 was inferred by checking scalp TCRbeta sequences against the CD4 and CD8 repertoires from sorted blood. TCRdb limited this immuneACCESS table to in-frame rearrangements with V and J called. A share of clones is missing; checked studies link under half to unresolved V genes, and the rest is unexplained. The D gene and trimming were derived from the DNA, and the V and J assignments and clone size from that table. Across this sample there are over 200,000 clones, with more than 45% seen only once. Of the sample, approximately 0.44% is held by the ten largest clones.

According to the study, the label for this sample's time point signals: baseline before oral tofacitinib. Lesional scalp punch biopsies and peripheral blood were collected from alopecia areata patients. After PBMCs were isolated by density centrifugation and stained for CD3, CD4 and CD8, a FACSAria was used to sort CD4+ and CD8+ T cells. The junction shows trimming of 4 bases on V and 4 bases on J, and the gene matches do not reach 5 bases of it. Looking up the germline V gene (reference sequence) yields CDR1 WNHNN and CDR2 SYGVQD. The CDR3 runs 15 amino acids, cysteine and phenylalanine included. The sequence is cut down to CDR3 DNA, 45 bases in frame from base 1.

The chain is made from TRBV10-1 and TRBJ2-1, and 9 junction bases match TRBD1. The sequences come from CD4+ T cells sorted from blood, collected at week 0. The origin of this receptor is a human donor with alopecia areata. CDR3 protein: CASSGQGDPYNEQFF. Here is the DNA: TGCGCCAGCAGTGGACAGGGGGACCCTTACAATGAGCAGTTCTTC.